What follows are 31 T cell receptor beta chains derived from one specimen sequenced in a study of blood T cells in healthy people across ages. PCR was performed a second time for about 6 to 12 cycles using a sample-barcoded 5' primer and a J-beta primer mix. MiXCR, run by TCRdb on the 5' RACE reads, gives a single entry per CDR3 protein. The table shows about 1.5 million distinct CDR3 sequences, with around 42% occurring only once. The sequenced material came from blood. Receptors originate from a woman between 18 and 30 years old in good health.

This clonotype was observed a few times. V gene TRBV6-5 combines with J gene TRBJ2-7; tentative D call: TRBD2 (5 bases). The V gene's germline CDR1 is MNHEY and CDR2 SVGAGI. V was pared by 2 bases and J by 2 bases, with 13 bases between. This CDR3 is built from 15 residues. CDR3 amino acids: CASSYLYGVPYEQYF. For the CDR3, the DNA is TGTGCCAGCAGTTACCTGTACGGGGTACCCTACGAGCAGTACTTC.

This clonotype was counted many times. The chain links TRBV12-3 or TRBV12-4 to TRBJ1-6; D gene ambiguous. V lost 4 bases and J lost 8, with 6 bases in between. CDR3 length equals 12 residues. The CDR3 bases are TGTGCCAGCAGTTCCGTTCATTCACCCCTCCACTTT. Protein sequence: CASSSVHSPLHF.

This chain joins TRBV30 and TRBJ1-2, with TRBD1 matching over 8 bases. Unmatched junction bases numbered 4, after V lost 1 base and J lost 6 bases. This CDR3 contains 13 residues. Germline values: CDR1 GTSNPN, CDR2 SVGIG (reference sequence). The CDR3 is CAWSATGEDGYTF. Here the CDR3 DNA reads TGTGCCTGGAGTGCGACAGGGGAGGATGGCTACACCTTC. Drawing the rest from reference TRBV30 and TRBJ1-2, the complete variable domain is SQTIHQWPATLVQPVGSPLSLECTVEGTSNPNLYWYRQAAGRGLQLLFYSVGIGQISSEVPQNLSASRPQDRQFILSSKKLLLSDSGFYLCAWSATGEDGYTFGSGTRLTVV.

The rearrangement joins TRBV7-2 to TRBJ2-7; D gene unclear. Germline V lookup: CDR1 SGHTA, CDR2 FQGNSA. The CDR3 is 14 amino acids. V dropped 0 bases and J dropped 5 bases, with 11 bases sitting between them. DNA for the CDR3: TGTGCCAGCAGCTTAGCGAAGTTCCTGAACGAGCAGTACTTC. Amino acids: CASSLAKFLNEQYF.

This clonotype was seen a few times. The rearrangement joins TRBV3-1 to TRBJ2-3; 7 bases agree with TRBD2. The CDR3 length is 13 residues. Germline-derived CDR1 and CDR2 are LGHDT and YNNKEL (reference sequence). Germline trimming cut 5 bases from V and 4 bases from J; bases unmatched to any gene: 3. Here the CDR3 reads CASSGLGSDTQYF. CDR3 DNA: TGTGCCAGCAGCGGACTAGGCTCAGATACGCAGTATTTT.

There are a few counts of this clonotype. The rearrangement links TRBV20-1 to TRBJ2-7; D is perhaps TRBD1 (5 bases). The CDR3 runs 12 residues. The V end was cut by 3 bases, the J end by 3 bases, with 9 bases between. Germline lookup yields CDR1 DFQATT and CDR2 SNEGSKA (reference sequence). CDR3 protein: CSASDSVYEQYF. DNA of the CDR3: TGCAGTGCTAGTGACAGCGTCTACGAGCAGTACTTC.

This clonotype turned up a few times. The chain employs TRBV6-5 and TRBJ2-5; D call uncertain. Germline values: CDR1 MNHEY, CDR2 SVGAGI. The CDR3 length is 16 residues. V was shortened by 0 bases and J by 5 bases, with 16 bases between the two germline ends. The CDR3 bases are TGTGCCAGCAGTTACTCGGGCAGGAATTCTGCGGAGACCCAGTACTTC. Protein: CASSYSGRNSAETQYF.

The V gene is TRBV6-5, the J gene TRBJ2-5; TRBD2 might be the D (6 bases). Trimming cost V 7 bases and J 11 bases, with 20 bases left between them. Germline CDR1 and CDR2: MNHEY and SVGAGI. The CDR3 has 13 residues. This CDR3 reads CASKGSGAGEQYF. The CDR3 nucleotides are TGTGCCAGCAAGGGGTCGGGAGCGGGTGAGCAGTACTTC.

This clonotype was counted between two and nine times. The chain combines TRBV12-3 or TRBV12-4 with TRBJ2-7; 8 bases agree with TRBD1. The V and J ends lost 6 bases and 4 bases, in that order; junction bases with no gene match: 8. The CDR3 loop spans 14 amino acids. The CDR3 DNA reads TGTGCCAGCAGAGGACAGGGACTGGGGTACGAGCAGTACTTC. Residues: CASRGQGLGYEQYF.

This sequence joins TRBV27 and TRBJ2-1, with D perhaps matching TRBD1 or TRBD2 (5 bases each). Germline V CDR1 and CDR2: MNHEY, SMNVEV (reference sequence). Trimming removed 4 bases from V and 0 bases from J, with 16 bases in between. This CDR3 has 17 residues. The CDR3 region has the DNA TGTGCCAGCAGTTCTGCCGCAGGGACCCGCTCCTACAATGAGCAGTTCTTC. Translation gives CASSSAAGTRSYNEQFF.

The V call is TRBV5-1, the J call TRBJ1-1; no reliable D call. CDR1 is SGHRS and CDR2 is YFSETQ in the germline V gene. This CDR3 comprises 11 residues. V lost 4 bases to trimming and J lost 7 bases, with 8 bases between them. This CDR3 is CASSDGIEAFF. The CDR3 DNA follows: TGCGCCAGCAGCGACGGTATTGAAGCTTTCTTT. Using reference TRBV5-1 and TRBJ1-1 for the parts outside the CDR3, the full variable domain is KAGVTQTPRYLIKTRGQQVTLSCSPISGHRSVSWYQQTPGQGLQFLFEYFSETQRNKGNFPGRFSGRQFSNSRSEMNVSTLELGDSALYLCASSDGIEAFFGQGTRLTVV.

The CDR3 nucleotides are TGTGCCAGCAGCTCCGGGACTCTAGCTGAAGCTTTCTTT. This codes for CASSSGTLAEAFF. This chain links TRBV5-6 with TRBJ1-1; TRBD1 might be the D (5 bases). V gave up 3 bases and J gave up 6 bases, with 12 bases separating them. The CDR3 has 13 amino acids. Germline V CDR1 and CDR2: SGHDT, YYEEEE. Complete variable domain (other parts from reference TRBV5-6 and TRBJ1-1): DAGVTQSPTHLIKTRGQQVTLRCSPKSGHDTVSWYQQALGQGPQFIFQYYEEEERQRGNFPDRFSGHQFPNYSSELNVNALLLGDSALYLCASSSGTLAEAFFGQGTRLTVV.

The chain is built from TRBV12-3 or TRBV12-4 and TRBJ2-1; a weak D match, TRBD2 (5 bases). The ends were cut back, 5 bases at V and 2 bases at J, with 13 bases in the middle. The CDR3 covers 15 residues. This CDR3 is CASSNRHGTYNEQFF. The DNA for the CDR3 is TGTGCCAGCAGTAATAGACACGGGACCTACAATGAGCAGTTCTTC.

The rearrangement joins TRBV20-1 to TRBJ2-7; D possibly corresponds to TRBD1 (6 bases). Germline values: CDR1 DFQATT, CDR2 SNEGSKA (reference sequence). The V gene lost 1 base and the J gene lost 2 bases, with 24 bases spanning the gap. The CDR3 totals 18 residues. CDR3: CSARVLLETGSTAYEQYF. Written as DNA, the CDR3 is TGCAGTGCTAGAGTTCTTCTAGAAACAGGGTCCACCGCCTACGAGCAGTACTTC.

Only a few counts were recorded for this clonotype. The chain recombines TRBV12-3 or TRBV12-4 with TRBJ2-7; D unresolved. V was clipped by 6 bases and J by 3 bases, with 12 bases between them. The CDR3 contains 13 residues. The CDR3 DNA follows: TGTGCCAGCAGCCCCCACGGGCGCTACGAGCAGTACTTC. This sequence encodes CASSPHGRYEQYF.

The chain joins TRBV28 to TRBJ2-3; 7 bases are a match to TRBD2. The CDR3 is 15 amino acids. The trim removed 7 bases at V and 0 bases at J, leaving 7 bases unmatched. CDR1 is MDHEN and CDR2 is SYDVKM in the germline V gene. The CDR3 DNA follows: TGTGCCAGCAACCGTCCTAGCGGTAGCACAGATACGCAGTATTTT. Translating it yields CASNRPSGSTDTQYF.

This clonotype was picked up a small number of times. This chain links TRBV7-2 with TRBJ2-1; 8 nucleotides match TRBD2. Germline V CDR1 and CDR2: SGHTA, FQGNSA. This CDR3 contains 16 residues. With V trimmed by 5 bases and J by 4 bases, 10 bases remained unmatched. CDR3 DNA sequence: TGTGCCAGCAGCGGTTTAGCCGGGGGGGCGTACAATGAGCAGTTCTTC. As protein: CASSGLAGGAYNEQFF.

This rearrangement joins TRBV29-1 to TRBJ1-2; 7 bases are a match to TRBD1. The germline V gene encodes CDR1 SQVTM and CDR2 ANQGSEA. The CDR3 has 14 amino acids. Germline trimming cut 4 bases from V and 2 bases from J; bases unmatched to any gene: 7. The CDR3 is CSVGGQSGNYGYTF. The CDR3 bases are TGCAGCGTTGGGGGACAGTCTGGGAACTATGGCTACACCTTC.

This clonotype was detected a few times. The genes are TRBV20-1 and TRBJ1-5; 8 bases match TRBD1. Germline V gene lookup returns CDR1 DFQATT and CDR2 SNEGSKA (reference sequence). The CDR3 spans 14 residues. V dropped 6 bases and J dropped 0; count of bases not matched to a gene: 4. The CDR3 DNA follows: TGCAGTGCCCGGACAGGGCTTAGCAATCAGCCCCAGCATTTT. It yields the protein CSARTGLSNQPQHF.

The rearrangement links TRBV2 to TRBJ2-5; 7 bases match TRBD2. Germline CDR1 reads SNHLY; CDR2 reads FYNNEI. CDR3 length: 14 residues. Trimming cost V 6 bases and J 3 bases; bases outside gene matches: 7. CDR3 nucleotide sequence: TGTGCCAGCAGGAAATCCGGGGGGAAAGAGACCCAGTACTTC. Translation gives CASRKSGGKETQYF.

The V and J genes are TRBV11-2 and TRBJ1-6; D might be TRBD1 (5 bases). This CDR3 region has 15 residues. V was shortened by 6 bases and J by 8 bases, with 17 bases between the two germline ends. The germline V gene has CDR1 SGHAT and CDR2 FQNNGV. CDR3 residues: CASRTPGRGDSPLHF. In nucleotides, the CDR3 is TGTGCCAGCAGGACCCCGGGGAGGGGAGATTCACCCCTCCACTTT. Full variable domain (missing parts from reference TRBV11-2 and TRBJ1-6): EAGVAQSPRYKIIEKRQSVAFWCNPISGHATLYWYQQILGQGPKLLIQFQNNGVVDDSQLPKDRFSAERLKGVDSTLKIQPAKLEDSAVYLCASRTPGRGDSPLHFGNGTRLTVT.

In DNA, the CDR3 is TGTGCCAGCAGCGTAGTCGAGGCACCCCTCCACTTT. Protein sequence: CASSVVEAPLHF. The genes are TRBV9 and TRBJ1-6, with D uncertain. CDR1 is SGDLS and CDR2 is YYNGEE in the germline V gene. The V and J ends lost 0 bases and 11 bases respectively, with 6 bases between them. The CDR3 runs to 12 residues.

This clonotype came up a few times. This rearrangement joins TRBV2 to TRBJ2-4; D remains unclear. With the DNA end fitting TRBJ2-7 better, the J assignment may be wrong. CDR3 size: 11 residues. Germline V gene sequence: CDR1 SNHLY, CDR2 FYNNEI. CDR3 bases: TGTGCCAGCAGTGTGTATAACGAGCAGTACTTC. It translates to CASSVYNEQYF.

The rearrangement joins TRBV20-1 to TRBJ2-1; perhaps D is TRBD1 or TRBD2 (5 bases each). The J call is uncertain, as TRBJ2-7 better fits the DNA end. Germline lookup yields CDR1 DFQATT and CDR2 SNEGSKA (reference sequence). The CDR3 totals 16 residues. CDR3 sequence reads: CSARVWDGSSYNEQYF. The CDR3 nucleotides are TGCAGTGCTAGGGTTTGGGACGGCTCCTCCTACAATGAGCAGTACTTC.

A word on this clonotype: Germline and junction disagree at one end, which may indicate a read error. The V gene is TRBV10-3, the J gene TRBJ1-2, with 9 bases lining up with TRBD1. This CDR3 has 16 amino acids. Germline CDR1 is ENHRY and CDR2 is SYGVKD. The CDR3 coding sequence is TGTGCCATCAGTGAGGGCCCGGACAGGGGTGTGTATGGCCACACCTTC. The encoded protein is CAISEGPDRGVYGHTF.

The V gene is TRBV2, the J gene TRBJ1-2, with 8 bases matching TRBD1. The germline gives CDR1 SNHLY, CDR2 FYNNEI. The CDR3 contains 14 residues. V shed 9 bases, J shed 4 bases, and the junction held 10 bases outside the gene matches. As DNA, the CDR3 is TGTGCCAGTACAGGGGGGGGGAATCTCTATGGCTACACCTTC. It specifies CASTGGGNLYGYTF.

The rearrangement joins TRBV3-1 to TRBJ2-3, with TRBD2 identical over 11 bases. Germline V gene data show CDR1 as LGHDT and CDR2 as YNNKEL (reference sequence). The J segment lost 5 bases and the V segment lost 6 bases, leaving 7 bases of the junction unmatched. The CDR3 extends over 15 amino acids. In DNA form, the CDR3 reads TGTGCCAGCAGACTCGGACTAGCGGGCCAAGATACGCAGTATTTT. Residues: CASRLGLAGQDTQYF.

V usage is TRBV29-1 and J usage is TRBJ2-7, with D perhaps matching TRBD1 (6 bases). The V gene lost 1 base and the J gene lost 6 bases, with 16 bases spanning the gap. CDR3 length equals 14 residues. Germline assignment: CDR1 SQVTM and CDR2 ANQGSEA. The CDR3: CSVEVGTRRGEQYF. The CDR3 coding sequence is TGCAGCGTTGAAGTGGGGACACGTCGTGGCGAGCAGTACTTC.

The chain joins TRBV18 to TRBJ2-1, with TRBD1 matching 7 bases. Germline assignment: CDR1 KGHSH and CDR2 LQKENI. V dropped 8 bases and J dropped 6; count of bases not matched to a gene: 13. This CDR3 spans 15 amino acids. CDR3 amino acids: CASTSTETGLNEQFF. CDR3 nucleotide sequence: TGTGCCAGCACGTCAACCGAGACAGGGCTCAATGAGCAGTTCTTC.

This chain links TRBV6-5 with TRBJ1-1; D is possibly TRBD1 (5 bases). Germline V CDR1 and CDR2: MNHEY, SVGAGI. The length of the CDR3 is 14 residues. V lost 2 bases and J lost 5, with 12 bases in between. This CDR3 is CASSYEGEYTEAFF. The CDR3 DNA sequence: TGTGCCAGCAGTTACGAAGGGGAATATACTGAAGCTTTCTTT.

The V gene is TRBV9, the J gene TRBJ2-7; D may match TRBD1 or TRBD2 (5 bases each). The CDR3 is 13 residues long. The germline V and J ends were trimmed by 0 bases and 6 bases, with 10 bases remaining between them. Germline V gives CDR1 SGDLS, CDR2 YYNGEE. Written as DNA, the CDR3 is TGTGCCAGCAGCGTAGCTTCGGGACGCGAGCAGTACTTC. It codes for CASSVASGREQYF.